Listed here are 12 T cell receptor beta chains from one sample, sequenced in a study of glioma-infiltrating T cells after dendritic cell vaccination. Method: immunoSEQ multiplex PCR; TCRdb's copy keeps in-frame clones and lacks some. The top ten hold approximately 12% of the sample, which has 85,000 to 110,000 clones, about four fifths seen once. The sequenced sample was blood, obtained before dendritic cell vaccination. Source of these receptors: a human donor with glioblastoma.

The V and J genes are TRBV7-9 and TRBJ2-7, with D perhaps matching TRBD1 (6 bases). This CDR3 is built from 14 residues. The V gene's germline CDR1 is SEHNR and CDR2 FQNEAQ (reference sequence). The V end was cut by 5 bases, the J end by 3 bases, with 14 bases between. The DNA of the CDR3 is TGTGCCAGCAGCCAACAGGGAAGCGGCTACGAGCAGTACTTC. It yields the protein CASSQQGSGYEQYF.

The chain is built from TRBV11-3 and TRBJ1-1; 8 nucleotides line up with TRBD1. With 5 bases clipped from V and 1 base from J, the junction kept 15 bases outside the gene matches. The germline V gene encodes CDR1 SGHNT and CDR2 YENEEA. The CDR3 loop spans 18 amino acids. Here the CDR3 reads CASSGWTGRAGGNTEAFF. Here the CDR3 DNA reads TGTGCCAGCAGCGGTTGGACAGGGCGAGCGGGAGGGAACACTGAAGCTTTCTTT.

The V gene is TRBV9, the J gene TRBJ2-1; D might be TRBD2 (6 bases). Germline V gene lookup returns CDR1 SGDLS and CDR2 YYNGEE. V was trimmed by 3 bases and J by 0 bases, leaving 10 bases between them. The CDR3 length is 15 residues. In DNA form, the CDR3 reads TGTGCCAGCAGCGCGGACGGGAGCTCCTACAATGAGCAGTTCTTC. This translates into CASSADGSSYNEQFF.

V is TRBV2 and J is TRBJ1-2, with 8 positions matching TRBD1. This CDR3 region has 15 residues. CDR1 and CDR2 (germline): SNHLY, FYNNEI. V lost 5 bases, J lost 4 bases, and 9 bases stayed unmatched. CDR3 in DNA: TGTGCCAGCAGTCTAGGACGGGACAGGAGCTATGGCTACACCTTC. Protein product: CASSLGRDRSYGYTF.

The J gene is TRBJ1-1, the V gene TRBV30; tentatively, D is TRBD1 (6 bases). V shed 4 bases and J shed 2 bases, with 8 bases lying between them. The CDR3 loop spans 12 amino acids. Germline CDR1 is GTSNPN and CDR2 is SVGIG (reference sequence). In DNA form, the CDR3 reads TGTGCCTGGACAGGGGATAACACTGAAGCTTTCTTT. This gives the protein CAWTGDNTEAFF. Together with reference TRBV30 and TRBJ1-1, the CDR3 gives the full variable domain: SQTIHQWPATLVQPVGSPLSLECTVEGTSNPNLYWYRQAAGRGLQLLFYSVGIGQISSEVPQNLSASRPQDRQFILSSKKLLLSDSGFYLCAWTGDNTEAFFGQGTRLTVV.

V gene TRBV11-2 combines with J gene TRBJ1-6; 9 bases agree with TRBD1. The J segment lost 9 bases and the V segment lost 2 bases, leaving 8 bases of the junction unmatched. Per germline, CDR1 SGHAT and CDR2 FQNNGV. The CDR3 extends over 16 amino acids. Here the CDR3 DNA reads TGTGCCAGCAGCTTAACCGGGACAGGGCGGGGTTCACCCCTCCACTTT. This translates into CASSLTGTGRGSPLHF.

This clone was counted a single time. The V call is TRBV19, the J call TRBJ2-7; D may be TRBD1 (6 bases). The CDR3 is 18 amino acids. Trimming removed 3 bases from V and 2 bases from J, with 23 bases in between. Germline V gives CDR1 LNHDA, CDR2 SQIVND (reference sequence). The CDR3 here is CASSIYNSLGAKTYEQYF. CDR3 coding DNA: TGTGCCAGTAGTATTTATAATTCCCTGGGGGCGAAAACCTACGAGCAGTACTTC.

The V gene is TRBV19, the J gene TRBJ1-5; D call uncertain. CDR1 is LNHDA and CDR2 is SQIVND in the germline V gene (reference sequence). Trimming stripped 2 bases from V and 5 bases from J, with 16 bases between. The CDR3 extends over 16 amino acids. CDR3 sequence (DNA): TGTGCCAGTAGTATATCGAACGGGGATGGGGATCAGCCCCAGCATTTT. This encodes CASSISNGDGDQPQHF.

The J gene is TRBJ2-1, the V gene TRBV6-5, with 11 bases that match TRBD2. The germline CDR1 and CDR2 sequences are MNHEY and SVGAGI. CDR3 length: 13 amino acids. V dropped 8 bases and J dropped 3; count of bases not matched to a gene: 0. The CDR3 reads CASGTSGYNEQFF. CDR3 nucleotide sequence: TGTGCCAGCGGGACTAGCGGCTACAATGAGCAGTTCTTC.

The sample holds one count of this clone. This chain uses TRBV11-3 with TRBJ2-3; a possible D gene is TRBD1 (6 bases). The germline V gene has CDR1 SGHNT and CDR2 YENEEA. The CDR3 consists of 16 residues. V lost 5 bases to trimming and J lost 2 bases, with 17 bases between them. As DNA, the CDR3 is TGTGCCAGCAGCCACAGGGAATCGCCTTTCACAGATACGCAGTATTTT. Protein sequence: CASSHRESPFTDTQYF.

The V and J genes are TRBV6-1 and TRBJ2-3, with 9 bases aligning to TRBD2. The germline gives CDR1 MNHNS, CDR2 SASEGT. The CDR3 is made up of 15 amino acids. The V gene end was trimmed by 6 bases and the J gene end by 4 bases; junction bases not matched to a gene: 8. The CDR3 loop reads CASSGSGGGSDTQYF. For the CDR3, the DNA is TGTGCCAGCAGCGGTAGCGGGGGTGGGTCAGATACGCAGTATTTT.

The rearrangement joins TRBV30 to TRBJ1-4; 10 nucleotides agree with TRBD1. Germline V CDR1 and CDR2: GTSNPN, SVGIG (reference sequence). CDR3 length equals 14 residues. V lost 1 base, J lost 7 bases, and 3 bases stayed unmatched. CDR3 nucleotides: TGTGCCTGGAGTGCCGGGACAGGGGTTGAAAAACTGTTTTTT. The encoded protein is CAWSAGTGVEKLFF.